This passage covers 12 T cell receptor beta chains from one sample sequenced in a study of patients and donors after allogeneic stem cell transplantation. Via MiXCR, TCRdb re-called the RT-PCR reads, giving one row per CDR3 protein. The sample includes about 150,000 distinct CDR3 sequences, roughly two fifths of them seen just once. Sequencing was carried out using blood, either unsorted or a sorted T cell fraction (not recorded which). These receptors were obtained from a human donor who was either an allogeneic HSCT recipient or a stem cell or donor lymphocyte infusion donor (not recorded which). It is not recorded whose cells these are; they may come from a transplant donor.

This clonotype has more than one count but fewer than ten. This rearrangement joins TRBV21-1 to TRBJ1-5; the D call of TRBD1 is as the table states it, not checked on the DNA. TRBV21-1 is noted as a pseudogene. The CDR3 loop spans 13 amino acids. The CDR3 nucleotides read TGTGCCAGCACCCCAGGGGGGAAGCAGCCCCAGCATTTT. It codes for CASTPGGKQPQHF.

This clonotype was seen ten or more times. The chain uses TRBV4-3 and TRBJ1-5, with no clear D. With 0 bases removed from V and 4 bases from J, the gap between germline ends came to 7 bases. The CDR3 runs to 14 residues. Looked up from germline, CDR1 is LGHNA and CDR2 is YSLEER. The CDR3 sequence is CASSQDFGNQPQHF. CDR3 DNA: TGCGCCAGCAGCCAAGATTTCGGGAATCAGCCCCAGCATTTT.

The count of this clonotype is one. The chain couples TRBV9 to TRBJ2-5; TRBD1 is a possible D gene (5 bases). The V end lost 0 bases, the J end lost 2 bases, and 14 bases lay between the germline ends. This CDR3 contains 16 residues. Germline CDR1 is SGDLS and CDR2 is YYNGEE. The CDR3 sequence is CASSVGGKGPQETQYF. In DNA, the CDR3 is TGTGCCAGCAGCGTAGGAGGAAAGGGGCCTCAAGAGACCCAGTACTTC. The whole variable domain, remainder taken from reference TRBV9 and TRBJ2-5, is DSGVTQTPKHLITATGQRVTLRCSPRSGDLSVYWYQQSLDQGLQFLIQYYNGEERAKGNILERFSAQQFPDLHSELNLSSLELGDSALYFCASSVGGKGPQETQYFGPGTRLLVL.

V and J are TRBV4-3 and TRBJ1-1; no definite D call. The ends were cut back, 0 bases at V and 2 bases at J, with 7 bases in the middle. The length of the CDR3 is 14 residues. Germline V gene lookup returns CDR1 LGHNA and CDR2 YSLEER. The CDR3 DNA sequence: TGCGCCAGCAGCCAAGAGGGAAGAAACACTGAAGCTTTCTTT. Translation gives CASSQEGRNTEAFF.

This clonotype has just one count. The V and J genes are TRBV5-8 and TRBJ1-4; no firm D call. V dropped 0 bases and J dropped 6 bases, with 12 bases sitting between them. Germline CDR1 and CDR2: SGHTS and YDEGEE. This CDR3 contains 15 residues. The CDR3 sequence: CASSLGTVEYEKLFF. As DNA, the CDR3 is TGTGCCAGCAGCTTGGGGACGGTGGAATATGAAAAACTGTTTTTT.

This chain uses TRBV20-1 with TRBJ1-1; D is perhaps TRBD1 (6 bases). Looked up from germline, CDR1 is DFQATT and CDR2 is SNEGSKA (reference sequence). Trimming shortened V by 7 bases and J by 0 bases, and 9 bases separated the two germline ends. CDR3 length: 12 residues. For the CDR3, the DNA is TGCAGTGGGGGGGCGCTGAACACTGAAGCTTTCTTT. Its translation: CSGGALNTEAFF.

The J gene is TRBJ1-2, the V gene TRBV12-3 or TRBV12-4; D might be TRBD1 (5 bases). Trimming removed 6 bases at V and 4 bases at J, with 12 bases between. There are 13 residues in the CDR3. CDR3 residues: CASSSRVSYGYTF. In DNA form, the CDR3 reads TGTGCCAGCAGCTCCAGGGTGTCCTATGGCTACACCTTC.

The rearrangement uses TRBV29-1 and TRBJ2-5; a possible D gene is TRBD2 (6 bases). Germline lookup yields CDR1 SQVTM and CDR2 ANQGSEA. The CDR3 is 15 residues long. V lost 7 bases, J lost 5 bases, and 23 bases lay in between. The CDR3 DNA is TGCAGCGCTTTGTTATTCAGGGAGGCATTCGAGACCCAGTACTTC. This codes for CSALLFREAFETQYF. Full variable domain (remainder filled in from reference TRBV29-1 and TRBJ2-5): SAVISQKPSRDICQRGTSLTIQCQVDSQVTMMFWYRQQPGQSLTLIATANQGSEATYESGFVIDKFPISRPNLTFSTLTVSNMSPEDSSIYLCSALLFREAFETQYFGPGTRLLVL.

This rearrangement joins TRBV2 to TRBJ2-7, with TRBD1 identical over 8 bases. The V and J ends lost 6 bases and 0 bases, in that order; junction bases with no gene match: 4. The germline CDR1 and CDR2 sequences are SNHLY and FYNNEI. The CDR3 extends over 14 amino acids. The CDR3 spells CASRRQGTSYEQYV. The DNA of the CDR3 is TGTGCCAGCAGGAGACAGGGGACCTCCTACGAGCAGTACGTC.

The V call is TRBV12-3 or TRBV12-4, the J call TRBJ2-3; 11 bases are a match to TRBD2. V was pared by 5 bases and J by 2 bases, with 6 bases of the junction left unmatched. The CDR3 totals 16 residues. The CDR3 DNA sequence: TGTGCCAGCAGTCCTCTTAGCGGGGGGGCCACAGATACGCAGTATTTT. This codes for CASSPLSGGATDTQYF.

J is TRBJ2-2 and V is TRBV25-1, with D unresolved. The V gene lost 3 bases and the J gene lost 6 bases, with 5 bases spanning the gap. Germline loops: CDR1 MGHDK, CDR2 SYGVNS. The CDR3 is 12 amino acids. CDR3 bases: TGTGCCAGCAGTGACCCCGCCGGGGAGCTGTTTTTT. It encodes CASSDPAGELFF.

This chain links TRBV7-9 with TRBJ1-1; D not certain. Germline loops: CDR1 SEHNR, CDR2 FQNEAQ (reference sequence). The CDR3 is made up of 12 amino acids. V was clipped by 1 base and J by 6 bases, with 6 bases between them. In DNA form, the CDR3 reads TGTGCCAGCAGCTTAGAAGGGCCTGAAGCTTTCTTT. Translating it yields CASSLEGPEAFF.